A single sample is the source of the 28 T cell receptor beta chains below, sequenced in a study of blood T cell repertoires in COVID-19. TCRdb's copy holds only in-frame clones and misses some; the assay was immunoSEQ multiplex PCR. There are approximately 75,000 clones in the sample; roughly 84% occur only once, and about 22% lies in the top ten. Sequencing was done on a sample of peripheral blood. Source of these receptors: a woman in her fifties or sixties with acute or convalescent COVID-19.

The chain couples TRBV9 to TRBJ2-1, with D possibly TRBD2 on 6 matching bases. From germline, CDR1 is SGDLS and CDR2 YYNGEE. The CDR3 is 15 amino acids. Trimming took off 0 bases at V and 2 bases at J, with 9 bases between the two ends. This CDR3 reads CASSVARETYNEQFF. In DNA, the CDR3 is TGTGCCAGCAGCGTAGCCCGGGAGACCTACAATGAGCAGTTCTTC.

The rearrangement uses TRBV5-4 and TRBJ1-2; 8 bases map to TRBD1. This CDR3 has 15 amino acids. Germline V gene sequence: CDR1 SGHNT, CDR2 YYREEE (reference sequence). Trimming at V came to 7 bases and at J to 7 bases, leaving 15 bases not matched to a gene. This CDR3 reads CASAQPETGAIGYTF. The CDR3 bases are TGTGCCAGCGCTCAGCCCGAGACAGGGGCAATTGGCTACACCTTC.

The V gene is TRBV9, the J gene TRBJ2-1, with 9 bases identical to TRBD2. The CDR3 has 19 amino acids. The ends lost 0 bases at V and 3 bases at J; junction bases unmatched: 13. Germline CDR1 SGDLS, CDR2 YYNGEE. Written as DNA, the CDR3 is TGTGCCAGCAGCGTAGAGGGCCTAGCGGGGACCTCCCTCTACAATGAGCAGTTCTTC. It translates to CASSVEGLAGTSLYNEQFF. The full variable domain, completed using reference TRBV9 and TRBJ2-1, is DSGVTQTPKHLITATGQRVTLRCSPRSGDLSVYWYQQSLDQGLQFLIQYYNGEERAKGNILERFSAQQFPDLHSELNLSSLELGDSALYFCASSVEGLAGTSLYNEQFFGPGTRLTVL.

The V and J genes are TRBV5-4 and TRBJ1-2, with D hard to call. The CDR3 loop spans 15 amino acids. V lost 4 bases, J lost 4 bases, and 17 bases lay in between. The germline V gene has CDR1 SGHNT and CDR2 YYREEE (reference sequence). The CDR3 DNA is TGTGCCAGCAGCACAGCTAGGGATGGAGGCTATGGCTACACCTTC. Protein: CASSTARDGGYGYTF.

The CDR3 reads CASSYPSYEQYF. The CDR3 bases are TGTGCCAGCAGTTACCCTTCCTACGAGCAGTACTTC. V gene TRBV6-2 or TRBV6-3 combines with J gene TRBJ2-7; D is undetermined. The CDR3 runs 12 residues. Between the trimmed V and J ends, which lost 2 bases and 1 base, there was a span of 3 bases. The germline CDR1 and CDR2 sequences are MNHEY and SVGEGT.

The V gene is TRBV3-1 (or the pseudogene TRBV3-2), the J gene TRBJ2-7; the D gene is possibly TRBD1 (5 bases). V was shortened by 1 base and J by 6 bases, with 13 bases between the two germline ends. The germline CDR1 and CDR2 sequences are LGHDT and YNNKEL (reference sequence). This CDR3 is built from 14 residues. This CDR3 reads CASSQGARVLEQYF. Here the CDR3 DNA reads TGTGCCAGCAGCCAAGGAGCCAGGGTTCTCGAGCAGTACTTC.

In DNA form, the CDR3 reads TGTGCCAGCAGCCGTCCAGGGACAGGGTCATCTTCACCCCTCCACTTT. Its protein is CASSRPGTGSSSPLHF. The genes are TRBV11-2 and TRBJ1-6; 9 bases align to TRBD1. CDR1 is SGHAT and CDR2 is FQNNGV in the germline V gene. The CDR3 is made up of 16 amino acids. Unmatched junction bases numbered 11, after V lost 5 bases and J lost 9 bases.

The CDR3 protein is CASSTITRGSNTGELFF. The CDR3 nucleotides read TGTGCCAGCAGTACCATCACAAGGGGCTCGAACACCGGGGAGCTGTTTTTT. J is TRBJ2-2 and V is TRBV6-2 or TRBV6-3, with D tentatively TRBD1 (5 bases). The CDR3 has 17 amino acids. V was trimmed by 5 bases and J by 0 bases, leaving 16 bases between them. Germline-derived CDR1 and CDR2 are MNHEY and SVGEGT.

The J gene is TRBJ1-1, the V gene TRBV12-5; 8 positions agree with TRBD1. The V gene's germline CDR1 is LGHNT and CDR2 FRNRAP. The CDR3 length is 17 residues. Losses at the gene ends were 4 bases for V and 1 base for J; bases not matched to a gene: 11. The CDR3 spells CASGSLTGVRGNTEAFF. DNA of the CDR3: TGTGCTAGTGGTTCCCTGACAGGGGTTCGAGGGAACACTGAAGCTTTCTTT.

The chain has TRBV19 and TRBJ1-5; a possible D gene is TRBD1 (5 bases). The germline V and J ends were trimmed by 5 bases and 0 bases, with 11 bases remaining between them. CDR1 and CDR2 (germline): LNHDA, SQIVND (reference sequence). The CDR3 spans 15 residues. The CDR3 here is CASSPQGNSNQPQHF. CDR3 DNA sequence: TGTGCCAGTAGTCCGCAGGGTAATAGCAATCAGCCCCAGCATTTT.

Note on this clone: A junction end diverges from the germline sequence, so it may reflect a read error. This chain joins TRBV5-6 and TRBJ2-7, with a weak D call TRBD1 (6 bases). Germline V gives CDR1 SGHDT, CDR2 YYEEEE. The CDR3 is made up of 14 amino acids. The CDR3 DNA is TGTGCCAGCAGCCGGGACACCGGATCCTACGAGCGGTACTTC. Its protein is CASSRDTGSYERYF. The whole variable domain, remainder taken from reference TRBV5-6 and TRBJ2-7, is DAGVTQSPTHLIKTRGQQVTLRCSPKSGHDTVSWYQQALGQGPQFIFQYYEEEERQRGNFPDRFSGHQFPNYSSELNVNALLLGDSALYLCASSRDTGSYERYFGPGTRLTVT.

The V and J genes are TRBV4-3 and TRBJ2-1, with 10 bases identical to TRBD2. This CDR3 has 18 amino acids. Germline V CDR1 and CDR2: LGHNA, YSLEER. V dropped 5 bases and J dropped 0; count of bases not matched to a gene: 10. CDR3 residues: CASSAGTSAFSSYNEQFF. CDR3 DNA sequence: TGCGCCAGCAGCGCCGGGACTAGCGCCTTCAGCTCCTACAATGAGCAGTTCTTC.

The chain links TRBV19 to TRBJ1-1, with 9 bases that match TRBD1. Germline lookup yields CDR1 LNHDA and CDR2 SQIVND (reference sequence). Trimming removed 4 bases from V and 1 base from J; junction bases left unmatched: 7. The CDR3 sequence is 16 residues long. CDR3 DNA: TGTGCCAGTAGTAGAGGAGACAGGGGGGAGAACACTGAAGCTTTCTTT. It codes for CASSRGDRGENTEAFF.

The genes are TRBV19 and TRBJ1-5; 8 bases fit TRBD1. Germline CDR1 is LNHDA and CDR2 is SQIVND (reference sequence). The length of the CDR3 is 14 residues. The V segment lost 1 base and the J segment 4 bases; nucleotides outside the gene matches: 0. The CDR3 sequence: CASSIGQGNQPQHF. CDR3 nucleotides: TGTGCCAGTAGTATAGGACAGGGGAATCAGCCCCAGCATTTT.

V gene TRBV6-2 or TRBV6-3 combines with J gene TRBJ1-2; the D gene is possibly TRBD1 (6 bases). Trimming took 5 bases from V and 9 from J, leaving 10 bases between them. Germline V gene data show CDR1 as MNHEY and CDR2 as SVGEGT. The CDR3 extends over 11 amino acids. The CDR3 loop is CASSQRDSYTF. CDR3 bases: TGTGCCAGCAGTCAAAGGGACAGCTACACCTTC.

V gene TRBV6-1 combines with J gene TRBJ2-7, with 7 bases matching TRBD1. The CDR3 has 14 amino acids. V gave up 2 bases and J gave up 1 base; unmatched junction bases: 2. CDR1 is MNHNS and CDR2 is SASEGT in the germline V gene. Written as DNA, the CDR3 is TGTGCCAGCAGTGAACTGGGACAGTCCTACGAGCAGTACTTC. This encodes CASSELGQSYEQYF.

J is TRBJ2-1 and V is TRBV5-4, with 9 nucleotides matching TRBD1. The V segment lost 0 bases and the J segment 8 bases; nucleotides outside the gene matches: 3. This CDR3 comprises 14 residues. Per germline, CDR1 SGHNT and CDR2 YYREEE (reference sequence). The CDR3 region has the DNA TGTGCCAGCAGCTTGGCGCGACAGGGGGATGAGCAGTTCTTC. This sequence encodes CASSLARQGDEQFF.

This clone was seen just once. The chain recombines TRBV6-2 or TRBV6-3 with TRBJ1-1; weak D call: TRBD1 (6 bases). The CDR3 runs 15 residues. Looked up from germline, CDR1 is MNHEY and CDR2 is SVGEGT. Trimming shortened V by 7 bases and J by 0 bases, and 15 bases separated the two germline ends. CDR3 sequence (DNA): TGTGCCAGCAACCCACAGGGTACAGTGAACACTGAAGCTTTCTTT. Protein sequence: CASNPQGTVNTEAFF.

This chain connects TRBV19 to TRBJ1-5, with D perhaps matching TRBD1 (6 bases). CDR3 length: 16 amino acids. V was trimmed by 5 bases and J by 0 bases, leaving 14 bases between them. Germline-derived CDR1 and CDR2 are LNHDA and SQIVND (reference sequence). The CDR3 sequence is CASSSGQTNSNQPQHF. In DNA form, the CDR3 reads TGTGCCAGTAGTTCTGGACAGACAAATAGCAATCAGCCCCAGCATTTT.

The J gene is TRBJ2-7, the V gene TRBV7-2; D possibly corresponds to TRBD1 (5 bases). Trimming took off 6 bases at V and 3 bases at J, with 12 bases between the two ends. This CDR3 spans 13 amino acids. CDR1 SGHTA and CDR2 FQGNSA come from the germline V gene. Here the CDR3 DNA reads TGTGCCAGCAGGGCATTCACAGGCTACGAGCAGTACTTC. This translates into CASRAFTGYEQYF.

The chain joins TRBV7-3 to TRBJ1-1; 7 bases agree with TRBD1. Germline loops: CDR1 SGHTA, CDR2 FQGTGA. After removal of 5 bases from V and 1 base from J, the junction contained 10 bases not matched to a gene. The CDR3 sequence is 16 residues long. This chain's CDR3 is CASSLSPGQQNTEAFF. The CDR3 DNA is TGTGCCAGCAGCCTCTCACCGGGACAGCAGAACACTGAAGCTTTCTTT.

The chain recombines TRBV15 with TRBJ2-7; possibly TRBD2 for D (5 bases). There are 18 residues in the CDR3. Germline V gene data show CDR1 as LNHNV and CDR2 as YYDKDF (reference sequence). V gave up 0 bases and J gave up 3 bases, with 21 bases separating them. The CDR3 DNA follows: TGTGCCACCAGCAGAGATCCTTTTTTGCCGGGGAACGGCTACGAGCAGTACTTC. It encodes CATSRDPFLPGNGYEQYF.

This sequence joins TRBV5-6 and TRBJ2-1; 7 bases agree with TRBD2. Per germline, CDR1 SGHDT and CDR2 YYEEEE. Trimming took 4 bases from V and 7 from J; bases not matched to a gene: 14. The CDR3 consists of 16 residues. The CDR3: CASSIGTIRPGNEQFF. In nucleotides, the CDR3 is TGTGCCAGCAGCATAGGGACTATTCGGCCTGGTAATGAGCAGTTCTTC. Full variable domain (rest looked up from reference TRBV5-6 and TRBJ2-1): DAGVTQSPTHLIKTRGQQVTLRCSPKSGHDTVSWYQQALGQGPQFIFQYYEEEERQRGNFPDRFSGHQFPNYSSELNVNALLLGDSALYLCASSIGTIRPGNEQFFGPGTRLTVL.

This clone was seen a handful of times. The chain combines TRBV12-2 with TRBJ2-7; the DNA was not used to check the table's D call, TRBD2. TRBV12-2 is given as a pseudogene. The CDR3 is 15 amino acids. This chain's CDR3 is CASRSTGTHPYEQYF. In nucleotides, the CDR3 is TGTGCAAGTCGCTCAACCGGGACTCACCCCTACGAGCAGTACTTC.

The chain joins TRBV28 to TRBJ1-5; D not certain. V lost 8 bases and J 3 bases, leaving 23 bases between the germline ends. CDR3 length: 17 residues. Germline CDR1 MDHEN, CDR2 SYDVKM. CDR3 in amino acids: CASCPLLTRRLNQPQHF. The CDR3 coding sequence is TGTGCCAGCTGTCCCCTCCTGACACGGAGGCTCAATCAGCCCCAGCATTTT.

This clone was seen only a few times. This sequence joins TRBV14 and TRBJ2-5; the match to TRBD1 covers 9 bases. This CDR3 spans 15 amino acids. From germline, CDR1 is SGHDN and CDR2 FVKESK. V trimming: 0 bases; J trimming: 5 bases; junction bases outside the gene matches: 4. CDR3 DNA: TGTGCCAGCAGCCAAGACGTAGGACAGGGGGAGACCCAGTACTTC. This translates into CASSQDVGQGETQYF.

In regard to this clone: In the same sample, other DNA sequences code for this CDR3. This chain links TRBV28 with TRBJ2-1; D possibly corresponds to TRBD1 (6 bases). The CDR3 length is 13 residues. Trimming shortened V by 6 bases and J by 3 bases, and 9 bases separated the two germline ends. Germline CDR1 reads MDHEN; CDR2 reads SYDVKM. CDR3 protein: CASSLDSYNEQFF. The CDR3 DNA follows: TGTGCCAGCAGCCTGGACAGCTACAATGAGCAGTTCTTC.

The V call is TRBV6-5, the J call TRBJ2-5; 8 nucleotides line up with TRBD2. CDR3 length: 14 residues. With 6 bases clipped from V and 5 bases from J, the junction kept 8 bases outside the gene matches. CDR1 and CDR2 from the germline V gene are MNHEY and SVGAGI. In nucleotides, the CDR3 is TGTGCCAGCAGCTTTCCGGGGGGGAAGGAGACCCAGTACTTC. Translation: CASSFPGGKETQYF.